In its sample, the clone carrying this T cell receptor beta chain was seen a few times. Its specificity is unknown. This record comes from a study of T cells after yellow fever vaccination. At the level of the study: SMART-Seq v4 Ultra Low Input handled preparation of low-cell-number fractions. Study-wide results and caveats: There was a small share of clonotypes that showed up in both the CD4 and CD8 compartments. In post-booster samples, most primary-vaccination clones reappeared (just under 97% CD4, roughly 88% CD8).

Conversion of TCR transcripts into cDNA relied on 5'RACE template switching, which added a universal primer site and UMIs. TCRdb re-called the 5' RACE reads with MiXCR, one entry per CDR3 protein. The data show around 310,000 distinct CDR3 sequences, 3.6% seen once. The germline gives CDR1 SGHDN, CDR2 FVKESK. CDR3 size: 15 residues. V was clipped by 4 bases and J by 4 bases; unmatched bases: 5. The V and J genes are TRBV14 and TRBJ1-3; 9 positions match TRBD1. The material was PBMCs, obtained on the day of the yellow fever booster vaccination. The origin of this receptor is a man aged 18-30 years who received the YFV17D yellow fever vaccine. This chain's CDR3 is CASSRYRGLGNTIYF. The CDR3 bases are TGTGCCAGCAGCCGATACAGGGGGCTCGGAAACACCATATATTTT.